This TCR beta chain was recorded in a study of shared clonotypes between healthy human individuals (dated by TCRdb to 2018 to 2021). Regarding the complete study: A couple of women and three men aged 18 to 49 years were included in the cohort. For each donor, CD4 naive and CD4 memory were each run on three plates, CD8 naive on two plates, and CD8 memory on one plate. To estimate repertoire size and how much clonotype sharing occurs between individuals, the study deeply sequenced the blood TCR repertoires of 4 to 6 healthy adults. Libraries were prepared and TCR repertoires were sequenced by different laboratories using diverse techniques, in order to increase sequencing depth and limit assay-specific biases. Each donor's leukapheresis produced roughly between roughly 0.94 and 9.5 billion PBMCs. Study-wide findings and limitations: Sampling was restricted to blood, and TCR repertoires in tissues likely differ from the TCR repertoires found in blood. Because the study included a small number of donors, the genetic and exposure-history diversity represented was limited. When several donors were compared, the shared fraction of clonotypes was about 5.4% for naive CD4, 3% to 4% for naive CD8, 2.3% for memory CD4, and 0.35% to 0.4% for memory CD8. Pairwise subsampling indicated that sequencing depth was expected to affect the degree of clonotype sharing among donors. Clonotypes shared by all four sorted-subset donors showed higher generation probabilities than non-shared clonotypes. Estimated clonotype richness was generally larger for naive than for memory subsets. Rarefaction of sorted-subset datasets indicated incomplete sequencing despite the large sequencing depth.

Using the deep immunoSEQ assay, TCR CDR3 regions were amplified from genomic DNA by multiplex PCR. Extracted genomic DNA from each cell subset was distributed evenly across all wells of several immunoSEQ 96-well plates, and each plate was treated as a replicate. For sorted subsets, roughly 200 ng of genomic DNA, equivalent to some 30,000 T cell genomes, went into each replicate PCR. Purified libraries were measured with a Qubit 3.0 fluorometer, size-checked on a Bioanalyzer 2100, and measured again with the KAPA Library Quantification kit. Each immunoSEQ 96-well plate was sequenced on its own single-read 150-cycle Illumina NextSeq 550 flow cell. Under the source paper's analysis protocol: The immunoSEQ output contained only junctional sequences without quality scores, so filtering could not match that applied to full-length reads. To assign V/J genes and CDR3, sequences were annotated against IMGT germline references using PyIR, a Python wrapper for IgBLAST v1.9. Reads were filtered out if the reads had weak V/J assignments (E-value above 1e-6), no CDR3, stop codons, out-of-frame junctions, or ambiguous translated residues. V3J clonotypes were defined as sequences sharing the same inferred V gene, J gene, and CDR3 amino acid sequence. Percentage overlap between repertoires was calculated by dividing the number of shared unique clonotypes by the size of the smaller repertoire. Three approaches were used to assess repertoire richness: RTK rarefaction, the Chao1 estimator, and Recon v2.1 estimates of unobserved clonotypes. Generation probabilities were computed with OLGA for all TCRbeta clonotypes obtained by the gDNA method from four donors. The table comes from immuneACCESS by way of TCRdb, which keeps in-frame sequences with V and J called. Part of the clones is missing from these tables; in studies checked, under half for an unresolved V gene and the rest for unknown reasons. V and J calls and clone size are copied from that table; D and trimming were computed from the DNA. For this sample there are 2.5 million or so clones; approximately 94% appear just once. The top ten clones comprise about 0.13% of the sample.

The donors were healthy, HIV-negative adults who had no recently reported acute infections or vaccinations. Every donor was a Caucasian adult living in Nashville, Tennessee, USA. CD4+ T cells were enriched through magnetic negative selection, after which naive cells were positively selected on CD45RA and the remaining negative fraction served as the memory subset. Blood was obtained by leukapheresis, after which PBMCs were separated by Ficoll-Histopaque density gradient centrifugation and cryopreserved in liquid nitrogen vapor phase. Analytical flow cytometry was used to check the purity and quantity of every magnetically sorted T cell population. From each sorted fraction, genomic DNA was isolated and quantified by UV absorbance on a Nanodrop 2000c. As regards this clone: Its antigen remains undetermined. No much larger clonotype is one base removed from it; base qualities were not supplied.

The CDR3 runs 15 residues from the cysteine to the phenylalanine. Just the 45-base CDR3 DNA is kept, in frame starting at base 1. CDR1 and CDR2, looked up from the germline V gene, are SGHTA and FQGNSA. Unmatched junction bases come to 8, with V trimmed by 5 bases and J by 3 bases. Sequences were obtained from naive CD4+ T cells sorted from blood. Read against the paper, the sample's cell subset or site label means: CD45RA+ positively selected. The chain couples TRBV7-2 to TRBJ2-5; the central 8 bases match TRBD2. This TCR was recovered from a man between 18 and 29 years old in good health. The CDR3 protein: CASSPQGTRKETQYF. Here is the DNA: TGTGCCAGCAGCCCCCAGGGGACTAGAAAAGAGACCCAGTACTTC.